The 28 T cell receptor beta chains presented below share a single source sample, sequenced in a study of radiotherapy plus CTLA-4 blockade in lung cancer. The repertoire was sequenced with immunoSEQ multiplex PCR; TCRdb's copy has only in-frame clones and lacks some. The sample shows about 97,000 clones, roughly 74% of them seen only once. The source was peripheral blood, collected from a patient treated with radiotherapy plus ipilimumab. Receptors originate from a human donor with non-small cell lung cancer who had a partial response to radiotherapy plus ipilimumab. Some clones in this sample may be carry-over from other donors' samples.

The rearrangement joins TRBV5-4 to TRBJ2-1; TRBD2 agrees at 7 bases. Trimming cost V 4 bases and J 8 bases; bases outside gene matches: 12. Germline V gives CDR1 SGHNT, CDR2 YYREEE (reference sequence). This CDR3 spans 15 amino acids. The CDR3 bases are TGTGCCAGCAGCCTAGGACTAGGTGGTGGGGATGAGCAGTTCTTC. It specifies CASSLGLGGGDEQFF.

This clone came up a few times. The chain combines TRBV30 with TRBJ1-3; D is uncertain. V lost 5 bases and J 0 bases, leaving 11 bases between the germline ends. In germline, CDR1 is GTSNPN, CDR2 SVGIG (reference sequence). The CDR3 is 14 residues long. CDR3 amino acids: CAWDPGSSGNTIYF. The CDR3 nucleotides read TGTGCCTGGGACCCCGGGAGCTCTGGAAACACCATATATTTT.

The J gene is TRBJ1-3, the V gene TRBV19, with D possibly matching TRBD1 (6 bases). Trimming took 6 bases from V and 0 from J, leaving 12 bases between them. CDR3 length: 15 residues. Germline lookup yields CDR1 LNHDA and CDR2 SQIVND (reference sequence). In nucleotides, the CDR3 is TGTGCCAGTAGCGGTGACAGGTACTCTGGAAACACCATATATTTT. Amino acid sequence: CASSGDRYSGNTIYF.

This sequence joins TRBV18 and TRBJ1-1; 8 bases are a match to TRBD1. The CDR3 length is 13 residues. The germline CDR1 and CDR2 sequences are KGHSH and LQKENI. J was trimmed by 6 bases and V by 2 bases; bases with no gene match: 2. CDR3 residues: CASSPGQGPEAFF. As DNA, the CDR3 is TGTGCCAGCTCACCAGGACAGGGTCCTGAAGCTTTCTTT.

V gene TRBV6-1 combines with J gene TRBJ2-7, with 12 bases that match TRBD1. The CDR3 runs 15 residues. Germline trimming cut 7 bases from V and 5 bases from J; bases unmatched to any gene: 9. Per the germline V gene, CDR1 is MNHNS and CDR2 is SASEGT. In DNA, the CDR3 is TGTGCCAGCATTAAGACCGGGACAGGGGGCGACGAGCAGTACTTC. Translating it yields CASIKTGTGGDEQYF.

A remark on this clone: In the same sample, other DNA sequences code for this CDR3. The chain uses TRBV6-5 and TRBJ2-7; TRBD2 is a possible D gene (5 bases). Looked up from germline, CDR1 is MNHEY and CDR2 is SVGAGI. CDR3 length: 12 amino acids. V lost 5 bases and J 2 bases, leaving 7 bases between the germline ends. The CDR3 region has the DNA TGTGCCAGCAGTGGAGGCACCTACGAGCAGTACTTC. Translated: CASSGGTYEQYF.

The table lists this clone with a few counts. The chain recombines TRBV7-9 with TRBJ2-2; 8 bases are a match to TRBD1. The CDR3 runs 16 residues. The germline V gene has CDR1 SEHNR and CDR2 FQNEAQ (reference sequence). The J segment lost 1 base and the V segment lost 5 bases, leaving 6 bases of the junction unmatched. Written as DNA, the CDR3 is TGTGCCAGCAGCGCTAGTGGGACAGGGAACACCGGGGAGCTGTTTTTT. Protein: CASSASGTGNTGELFF.

This chain joins TRBV2 and TRBJ1-2; D is perhaps TRBD1 (5 bases). The germline V gene encodes CDR1 SNHLY and CDR2 FYNNEI. The CDR3 has 12 amino acids. V was pared by 2 bases and J by 4 bases, with 5 bases between. CDR3 sequence (DNA): TGTGCCAGCAGTGAACAGGGCTATGGCTACACCTTC. This gives the protein CASSEQGYGYTF.

This clone came up once. The chain has TRBV10-1 and TRBJ1-1; D unclear. This CDR3 region has 13 residues. V lost 6 bases and J 0 bases, leaving 8 bases between the germline ends. In germline, CDR1 is WNHNN, CDR2 SYGVQD (reference sequence). CDR3 loop: CASRALMNTEAFF. Written as DNA, the CDR3 is TGCGCCAGCAGAGCTCTCATGAACACTGAAGCTTTCTTT.

The chain couples TRBV7-9 to TRBJ1-2; 9 bases map to TRBD1. Per the germline V gene, CDR1 is SEHNR and CDR2 is FQNEAQ (reference sequence). This CDR3 spans 15 amino acids. Germline trimming cut 4 bases from V and 8 bases from J; bases unmatched to any gene: 11. The CDR3 sequence: CASSSATGTGHGYTF. CDR3 nucleotides: TGTGCCAGCAGCTCCGCTACCGGGACAGGGCACGGCTACACCTTC.

The chain is built from TRBV7-2 and TRBJ1-4; TRBD1 agrees at 7 bases. This CDR3 has 17 amino acids. CDR1 is SGHTA and CDR2 is FQGNSA in the germline V gene. V trimming: 0 bases; J trimming: 7 bases; junction bases outside the gene matches: 11. The CDR3 DNA follows: TGTGCCAGCAGCTTAGCCGGACCGGGACAGTCAGGTGAAAAACTGTTTTTT. Protein sequence: CASSLAGPGQSGEKLFF.

Turning to this clone: At one end the junction does not follow the germline gene, possibly because of a read error. Other DNA sequences in this specimen translate into the identical CDR3. The genes are TRBV5-4 and TRBJ1-1, with a weak D call TRBD1 (5 bases). The CDR3 has 15 residues. CDR1 SGHNT and CDR2 YYREEE come from the germline V gene (reference sequence). DNA of the CDR3: TGCGCCAGCAGCCGACTCGGAGGGGAGAACACTGAAGCTTTCTTT. This sequence encodes CASSRLGGENTEAFF.

The chain links TRBV19 to TRBJ2-6, with D perhaps matching TRBD1 (6 bases). The CDR3 runs 16 residues. Germline V gene data show CDR1 as LNHDA and CDR2 as SQIVND (reference sequence). Trimming removed 5 bases at V and 0 bases at J, with 11 bases between. The CDR3 here is CASSRQEHSGANVLTF. The CDR3 nucleotides read TGTGCCAGTAGTCGACAGGAACACTCTGGGGCCAACGTCCTGACTTTC.

The rearrangement links TRBV7-8 to TRBJ1-1; TRBD1 is a possible D gene (6 bases). Germline V CDR1 and CDR2: SGHVS, FQNEAQ. Trimming took off 4 bases at V and 3 bases at J, with 18 bases between the two ends. The CDR3 is made up of 16 amino acids. The CDR3 nucleotides are TGTGCCAGCAGCTCTCCGGCGAAGGGGGTTTACACTGAAGCTTTCTTT. It encodes CASSSPAKGVYTEAFF. Full variable domain (outside the CDR3, taken from reference TRBV7-8 and TRBJ1-1): GAGVSQSPRYKVAKRGQDVALRCDPISGHVSLFWYQQALGQGPEFLTYFQNEAQLDKSGLPSDRFFAERPEGSVSTLKIQRTQQEDSAVYLCASSSPAKGVYTEAFFGQGTRLTVV.

The gene calls are TRBV7-3 and TRBJ2-7, with 7 bases lining up with TRBD2. CDR1 is SGHTA, CDR2 FQGTGA, per germline. This CDR3 is 12 amino acids long. With V trimmed by 5 bases and J by 6 bases, 4 bases remained unmatched. CDR3 residues: CASSHPGGEQYF. The CDR3 bases are TGTGCCAGCAGCCATCCGGGGGGCGAGCAGTACTTC.

This rearrangement joins TRBV7-2 to TRBJ2-1, with 15 bases fitting TRBD2. Germline loops: CDR1 SGHTA, CDR2 FQGNSA. This CDR3 has 16 residues. The V and J ends lost 1 base and 10 bases, in that order; junction bases with no gene match: 5. This chain's CDR3 is CASSLEGTSGGREQFF. DNA for the CDR3: TGTGCCAGCAGCTTAGAAGGGACTAGCGGGGGGCGGGAGCAGTTCTTC.

CDR3 in amino acids: CASSLPTSGSEVYEQYF. CDR3 nucleotide sequence: TGTGCCAGCAGTTTACCGACTAGCGGGAGCGAGGTCTACGAGCAGTACTTC. This chain joins TRBV28 and TRBJ2-7, with 12 bases that match TRBD2. The V segment lost 2 bases and the J segment 3 bases; nucleotides outside the gene matches: 8. Germline values: CDR1 MDHEN, CDR2 SYDVKM. CDR3 length: 17 amino acids.

The chain couples TRBV7-2 to TRBJ2-3, with D possibly being TRBD2 (6 bases). Germline V CDR1 and CDR2: SGHTA, FQGNSA. CDR3 length: 15 residues. Deletions cut 5 bases from V and 1 base from J, with 13 bases between. In DNA form, the CDR3 reads TGTGCCAGCAGCAGGGGACTGTGGGGCACAGATACGCAGTATTTT. This translates into CASSRGLWGTDTQYF. Combining the CDR3 with reference TRBV7-2 and TRBJ2-3 gives the whole variable domain GAGVSQSPSNKVTEKGKDVELRCDPISGHTALYWYRQSLGQGLEFLIYFQGNSAPDKSGLPSDRFSAERTGGSVSTLTIQRTQQEDSAVYLCASSRGLWGTDTQYFGPGTRLTVL.

The chain combines TRBV28 with TRBJ2-3, with TRBD2 matching 7 bases. Trimming removed 6 bases from V and 0 bases from J; junction bases left unmatched: 6. The CDR3 loop spans 15 amino acids. CDR1 and CDR2 (germline): MDHEN, SYDVKM. The CDR3 bases are TGTGCCAGCAGGCCTTGGGGGGGGAGCACAGATACGCAGTATTTT. Translation gives CASRPWGGSTDTQYF.

This clone was detected a few times. The genes are TRBV19 and TRBJ2-2, with 8 bases lining up with TRBD2. Per the germline V gene, CDR1 is LNHDA and CDR2 is SQIVND (reference sequence). V trimming: 6 bases; J trimming: 4 bases; junction bases outside the gene matches: 4. This CDR3 spans 14 amino acids. The CDR3 region has the DNA TGTGCCAGTAGCCTAAGCGGGGGCACCGGGGAGCTGTTTTTT. Translating it yields CASSLSGGTGELFF.

The genes are TRBV18 and TRBJ2-1; 8 positions agree with TRBD1. V lost 5 bases and J lost 8; bases outside the gene matches: 11. The germline V gene encodes CDR1 KGHSH and CDR2 LQKENI. The CDR3 is made up of 15 amino acids. CDR3 bases: TGTGCCAGCTCAACCGACAGGGGACCCAAGGATGAGCAGTTCTTC. This translates into CASSTDRGPKDEQFF.

This clone appeared a few times. The CDR3 DNA reads TGTGCCAGCAGTTCGGGACAGCATAATTCACCCCTCCACTTT. It encodes CASSSGQHNSPLHF. The rearrangement joins TRBV6-5 to TRBJ1-6; 7 bases align to TRBD1. V lost 4 bases, J lost 5 bases, and 2 bases stayed unmatched. CDR3 size: 14 residues. Germline CDR1 MNHEY, CDR2 SVGAGI.

The rearrangement links TRBV11-3 to TRBJ2-1, with 7 bases identical to TRBD2. CDR1 and CDR2 (germline): SGHNT, YENEEA. The CDR3 sequence is 13 residues long. V gave up 0 bases and J gave up 8 bases; unmatched junction bases: 1. CDR3 sequence: CASSLEGGDEQFF. The CDR3 DNA is TGTGCCAGCAGCTTAGAGGGGGGGGATGAGCAGTTCTTC.

The genes are TRBV14 and TRBJ2-2, with D possibly being TRBD1 (6 bases). Germline V gene data show CDR1 as SGHDN and CDR2 as FVKESK. This CDR3 contains 15 residues. Trimming shortened V by 1 base and J by 7 bases, and 13 bases separated the two germline ends. CDR3 bases: TGTGCCAGCAGCCAAGGCCAGGGGACGATCGGGGAGCTGTTTTTT. As protein: CASSQGQGTIGELFF.

This clone showed up just a few times. The chain links TRBV9 to TRBJ2-1, with TRBD1 identical over 9 bases. Germline CDR1 SGDLS, CDR2 YYNGEE. The CDR3 runs to 14 residues. V lost 2 bases and J lost 7; bases outside the gene matches: 4. CDR3 protein: CASSVGDRANEQFF. CDR3 coding DNA: TGTGCCAGCAGCGTGGGGGACAGGGCAAATGAGCAGTTCTTC. The variable domain in full, with the rest retrieved from reference TRBV9 and TRBJ2-1, is DSGVTQTPKHLITATGQRVTLRCSPRSGDLSVYWYQQSLDQGLQFLIQYYNGEERAKGNILERFSAQQFPDLHSELNLSSLELGDSALYFCASSVGDRANEQFFGPGTRLTVL.

The chain combines TRBV9 with TRBJ1-1, with 8 nucleotides matching TRBD1. Germline V gene sequence: CDR1 SGDLS, CDR2 YYNGEE. The CDR3 length is 14 residues. Trimming took 4 bases from V and 1 from J; bases not matched to a gene: 3. The CDR3 DNA sequence: TGTGCCAGCAGCATAGGACAGGGGAACACTGAAGCTTTCTTT. Translating gives CASSIGQGNTEAFF.

V and J are TRBV29-1 and TRBJ2-3, with TRBD1 as a possible D gene (5 bases). V lost 4 bases to trimming and J lost 1 base, with 15 bases between them. Per the germline V gene, CDR1 is SQVTM and CDR2 is ANQGSEA. The CDR3 totals 15 residues. CDR3 loop: CSVVGVGSGTDTQYF. The DNA of the CDR3 is TGCAGCGTTGTAGGGGTTGGGTCTGGCACAGATACGCAGTATTTT.

V usage is TRBV18 and J usage is TRBJ2-1, with 8 bases that match TRBD2. CDR3 length: 15 amino acids. CDR1 is KGHSH and CDR2 is LQKENI in the germline V gene. V was clipped by 5 bases and J by 2 bases; unmatched bases: 5. The CDR3, as DNA: TGTGCCAGCTCATCGACTAGCGCTACCTACAATGAGCAGTTCTTC. Its translation: CASSSTSATYNEQFF.